This record covers a single T cell receptor beta chain. What it binds is not known. These data originate in a study of T cell therapy after organ transplantation. Study information: A median of 1.92 x 10^8 CMV-specific T cells was infused in 2 to 6 doses.

Study observations and caveats: Nonresponders had marked pretherapy clonal expansions and little post-therapy change. Both transferred clonotypes and endogenous ones absent from products apparently reconstituted. CD8 clonality fold change after therapy inversely tracked pretherapy clonality.

Libraries were prepared by immunoSEQ multiplex PCR; TCRdb keeps only in-frame clonotypes and omits some of them. The profile shows about 48,000 clones, about 94% of them singletons. This sequence originates from a human patient who had received a solid organ transplant and had CMV disease. The source material was CD8+ T cells from blood, sampled before autologous CMV-specific T cell therapy.

The CDR3 coding sequence is TGCGCCAGCAGATCCCAGGAGAACTCCTACGAGCAGTACTTC. It specifies CASRSQENSYEQYF. The rearrangement uses TRBV4-1 and TRBJ2-7; D unclear. CDR1 is MGHRA, CDR2 YSYEKL, per germline. The V end was cut by 6 bases, the J end by 0 bases, with 12 bases between. The CDR3 has 14 amino acids.